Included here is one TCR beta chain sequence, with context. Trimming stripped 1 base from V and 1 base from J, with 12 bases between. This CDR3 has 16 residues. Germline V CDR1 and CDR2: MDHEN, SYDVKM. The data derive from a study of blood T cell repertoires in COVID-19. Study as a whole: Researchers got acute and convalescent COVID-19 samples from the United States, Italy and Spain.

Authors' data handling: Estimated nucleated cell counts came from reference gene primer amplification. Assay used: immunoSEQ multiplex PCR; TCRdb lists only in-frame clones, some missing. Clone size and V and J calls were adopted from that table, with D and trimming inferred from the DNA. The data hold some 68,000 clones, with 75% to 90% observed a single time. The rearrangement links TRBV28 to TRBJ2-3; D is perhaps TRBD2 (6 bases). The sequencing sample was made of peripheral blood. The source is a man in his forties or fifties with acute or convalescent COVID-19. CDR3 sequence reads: CASSLYSLAGTDTQYF. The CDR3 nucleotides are TGTGCCAGCAGTTTATACTCACTAGCAGGCACAGATACGCAGTATTTT.